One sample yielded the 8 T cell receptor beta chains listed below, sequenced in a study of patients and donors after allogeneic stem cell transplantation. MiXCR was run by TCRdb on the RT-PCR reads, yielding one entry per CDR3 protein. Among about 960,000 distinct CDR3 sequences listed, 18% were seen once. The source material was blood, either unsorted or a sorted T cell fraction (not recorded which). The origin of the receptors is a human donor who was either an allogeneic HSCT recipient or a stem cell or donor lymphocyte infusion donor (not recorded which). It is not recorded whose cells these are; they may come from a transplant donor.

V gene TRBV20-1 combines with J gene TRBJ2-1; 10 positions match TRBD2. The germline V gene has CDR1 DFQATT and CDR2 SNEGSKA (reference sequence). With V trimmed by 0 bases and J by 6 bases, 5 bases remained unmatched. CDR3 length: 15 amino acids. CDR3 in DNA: TGCAGTGCTAGAGAGTGGGAGCGGGAGGGCAATGAGCAGTTCTTC. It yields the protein CSAREWEREGNEQFF.

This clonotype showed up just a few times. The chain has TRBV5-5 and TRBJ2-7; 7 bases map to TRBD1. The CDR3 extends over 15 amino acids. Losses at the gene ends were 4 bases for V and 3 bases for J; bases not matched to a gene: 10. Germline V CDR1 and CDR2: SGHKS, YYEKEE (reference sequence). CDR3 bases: TGTGCCAGCAGCCCGGTGGAGACAGGGCTCTACGAGCAGTACTTC. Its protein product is CASSPVETGLYEQYF.

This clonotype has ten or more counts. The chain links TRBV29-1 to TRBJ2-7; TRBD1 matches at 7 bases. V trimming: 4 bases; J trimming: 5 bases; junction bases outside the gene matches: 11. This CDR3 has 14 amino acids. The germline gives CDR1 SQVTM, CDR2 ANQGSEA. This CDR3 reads CSVGSGGFRDEQYF. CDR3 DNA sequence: TGCAGCGTTGGGTCAGGGGGTTTTCGGGACGAGCAGTACTTC.

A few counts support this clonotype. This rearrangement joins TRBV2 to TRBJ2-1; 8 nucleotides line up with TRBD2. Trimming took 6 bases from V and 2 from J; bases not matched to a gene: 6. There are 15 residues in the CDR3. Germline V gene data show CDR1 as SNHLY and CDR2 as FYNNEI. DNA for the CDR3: TGTGCCAGCAGAGCTGAAGCGGGGGCCTACAATGAGCAGTTCTTC. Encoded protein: CASRAEAGAYNEQFF.

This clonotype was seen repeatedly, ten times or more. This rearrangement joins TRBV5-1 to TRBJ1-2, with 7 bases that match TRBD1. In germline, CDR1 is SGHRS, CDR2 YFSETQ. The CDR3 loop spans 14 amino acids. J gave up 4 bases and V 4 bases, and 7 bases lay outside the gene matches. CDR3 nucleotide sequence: TGCGCCAGCAGCCTTGGGACAGCCTCCTATGGCTACACCTTC. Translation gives CASSLGTASYGYTF.

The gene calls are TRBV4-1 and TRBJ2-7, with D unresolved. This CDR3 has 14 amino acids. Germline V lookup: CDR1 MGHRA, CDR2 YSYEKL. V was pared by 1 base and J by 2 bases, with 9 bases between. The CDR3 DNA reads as TGCGCCAGCAGCCAAGTATACTCTACCTACGAGCAGTACTTC. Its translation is CASSQVYSTYEQYF.

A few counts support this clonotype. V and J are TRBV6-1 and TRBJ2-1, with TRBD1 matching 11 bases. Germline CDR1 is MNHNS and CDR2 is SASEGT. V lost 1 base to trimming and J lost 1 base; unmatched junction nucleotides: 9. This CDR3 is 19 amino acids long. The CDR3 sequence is CASSEDRRTGGSSYNEQFF. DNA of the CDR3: TGTGCCAGCAGTGAAGATCGGCGGACAGGGGGCAGTTCCTACAATGAGCAGTTCTTC.

The CDR3 loop is CASSLTGLITGELFF. DNA for the CDR3: TGCGCCAGCAGCCTGACAGGGCTTATCACCGGGGAGCTGTTTTTT. The chain has TRBV5-1 and TRBJ2-2; 7 bases fit TRBD1. CDR3 length: 15 residues. Germline assignment: CDR1 SGHRS and CDR2 YFSETQ. Germline trimming cut 4 bases from V and 4 bases from J; bases unmatched to any gene: 7.